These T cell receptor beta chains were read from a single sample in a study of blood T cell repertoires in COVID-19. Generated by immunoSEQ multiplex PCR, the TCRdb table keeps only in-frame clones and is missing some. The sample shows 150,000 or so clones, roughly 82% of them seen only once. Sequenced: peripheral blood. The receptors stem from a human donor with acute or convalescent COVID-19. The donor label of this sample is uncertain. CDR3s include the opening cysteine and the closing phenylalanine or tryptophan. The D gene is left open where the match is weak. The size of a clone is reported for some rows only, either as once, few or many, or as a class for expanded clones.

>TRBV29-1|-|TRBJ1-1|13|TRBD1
CSVMGQAITEAFF
TGCAGCGTTATGGGACAGGCGATCACTGAAGCTTTCTTT
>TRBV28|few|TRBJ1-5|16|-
CASSFVVTSSNQPQHF
TGTGCCAGCAGTTTTGTTGTGACATCTAGCAATCAGCCCCAGCATTTT
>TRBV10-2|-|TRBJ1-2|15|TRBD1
CASSDRDRGYYGYTF
TGCGCCAGCAGTGACCGGGACAGGGGTTACTATGGCTACACCTTC
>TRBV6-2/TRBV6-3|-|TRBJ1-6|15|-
CASSYSTGIGSPLHF
TGTGCCAGCAGTTACTCGACAGGCATTGGTTCACCCCTCCACTTT
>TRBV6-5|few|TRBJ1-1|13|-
CASSQQPNTEAFF
TGTGCCAGCAGTCAACAGCCTAACACTGAAGCTTTCTTT
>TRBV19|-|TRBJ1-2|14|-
CASSILDMMGGYTF
TGTGCCAGTAGTATCCTCGACATGATGGGTGGCTACACCTTC
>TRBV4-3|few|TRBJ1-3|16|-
CASSRRRTDPENTIYF
TGCGCCAGCAGCCGCCGGAGGACCGATCCTGAAAACACCATATATTTT
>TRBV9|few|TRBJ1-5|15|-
CASSVGLRDPESQHF
TGTGCCAGCAGCGTGGGACTTAGGGACCCCGAGTCCCAGCATTTT
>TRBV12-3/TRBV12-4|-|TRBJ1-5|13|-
CASSRDMARPQHF
TGTGCCAGCAGCCGAGACATGGCGAGGCCCCAGCATTTT
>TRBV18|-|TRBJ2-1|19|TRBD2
CASSPQRGATGSSYNEQFF
TGTGCCAGCTCACCACAGCGGGGGGCTACCGGCTCCTCCTACAATGAGCAGTTCTTC
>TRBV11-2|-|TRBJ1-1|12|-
CASSKERLVAFF
TGTGCCAGCAGCAAAGAACGACTGGTAGCTTTCTTT
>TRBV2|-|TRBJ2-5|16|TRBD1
CASSLRQGKVGETQYF
TGTGCCAGCAGTCTTAGACAGGGGAAGGTGGGAGAGACCCAGTACTTC
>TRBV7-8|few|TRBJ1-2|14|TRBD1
CASSLDRGPEGYTF
TGTGCCAGCAGCTTAGATAGGGGGCCGGAGGGCTACACCTTC
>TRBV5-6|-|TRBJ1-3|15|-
CASSLRGNSGNTIYF
TGTGCCAGCAGCTTGAGGGGTAACTCTGGAAACACCATATATTTT
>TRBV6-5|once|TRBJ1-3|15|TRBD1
CGVPPDRGYGNTIYF
TGTGGGGTACCTCCGGACAGGGGTTATGGAAACACCATATATTTT
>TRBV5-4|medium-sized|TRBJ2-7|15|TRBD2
CASSPSGGKSYEQYF
TGTGCCAGCAGCCCAAGCGGGGGGAAATCCTACGAGCAGTACTTC
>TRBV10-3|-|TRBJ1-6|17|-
CAATGTSVGVYNSPLHF
TGTGCCGCCACCGGGACATCCGTCGGGGTTTATAATTCACCCCTCCACTTT
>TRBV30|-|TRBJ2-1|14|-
CAWSVMPGRYEQFF
TGTGCCTGGAGTGTAATGCCAGGGAGGTATGAGCAGTTCTTC
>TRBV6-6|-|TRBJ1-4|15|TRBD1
CASTRGGTGNEKLFF
TGTGCCAGCACCCGGGGGGGGACAGGGAACGAAAAACTGTTTTTT
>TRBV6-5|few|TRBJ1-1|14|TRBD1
CASSRGQGATEAFF
TGTGCCAGCAGTAGAGGACAGGGGGCGACTGAAGCTTTCTTT
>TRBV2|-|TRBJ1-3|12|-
CASRTAGNTIYF
TGTGCCAGTAGGACAGCTGGAAACACCATATATTTT
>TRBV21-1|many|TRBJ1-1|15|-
CASKDRDRGNTEAFF
TGTGCCAGCAAGGACCGGGACAGGGGGAACACTGAAGCTTTCTTT
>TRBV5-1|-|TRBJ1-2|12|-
CATATGTSGYTF
TGCGCCACCGCAACCGGGACAAGCGGCTACACCTTC
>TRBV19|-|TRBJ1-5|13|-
CASNLRWTEPQHF
TGTGCCAGTAACCTCCGGTGGACAGAGCCCCAGCATTTT
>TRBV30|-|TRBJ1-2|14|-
CAWSVLSRAYGYTF
TGTGCCTGGAGTGTTTTGTCCAGGGCGTATGGCTACACCTTC
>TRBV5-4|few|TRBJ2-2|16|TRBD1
CASSHAGTGGYGELFF
TGTGCCAGCAGCCATGCCGGGACAGGGGGCTATGGGGAGCTGTTTTTT